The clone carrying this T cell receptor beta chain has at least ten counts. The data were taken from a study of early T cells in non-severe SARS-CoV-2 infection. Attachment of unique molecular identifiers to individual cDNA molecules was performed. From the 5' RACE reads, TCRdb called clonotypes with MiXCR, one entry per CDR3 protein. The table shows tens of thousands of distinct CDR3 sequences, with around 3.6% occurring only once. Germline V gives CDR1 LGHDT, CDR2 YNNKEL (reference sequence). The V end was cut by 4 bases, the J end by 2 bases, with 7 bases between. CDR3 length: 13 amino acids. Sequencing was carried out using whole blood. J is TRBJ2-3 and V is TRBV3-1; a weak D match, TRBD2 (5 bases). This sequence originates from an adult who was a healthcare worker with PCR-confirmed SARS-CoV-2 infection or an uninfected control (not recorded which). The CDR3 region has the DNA TGTGCCAGCAGCCGAGGGAACACAGATACGCAGTATTTT. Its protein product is CASSRGNTDTQYF.